This paragraph covers one T cell receptor (beta chain) sequence. Seattle's enrolled individuals joined amid active infection and were then monitored longitudinally. The sample originates from a study of blood T cell repertoires in COVID-19. Background on the study: Specimens from acute and convalescent COVID-19 originated in the United States, Italy and Spain. Nucleic acid was either cDNA or gDNA, and it came from T cells, B-cell-depleted T cells, or PBMCs.

Original processing notes: Nucleated cell counts were estimated from reference gene primer amplification. Assay: immunoSEQ multiplex PCR; the TCRdb copy retains only in-frame clones and omits some. From that table come the V and J calls and clone size; the DNA was used to work out D and trimming. The sample carries fewer than 300,000 clones, approximately 90% recorded once. This clonotype was obtained from a man aged 45-65 years with COVID-19, enrolled during active disease. The sequenced sample consisted of peripheral blood.

The CDR3: CASSRQGESTDTQYF. CDR3 bases: TGTGCCAGCAGTAGACAGGGGGAGAGCACAGATACGCAGTATTTT. The chain joins TRBV27 to TRBJ2-3; 9 bases agree with TRBD1. Germline CDR1 and CDR2: MNHEY and SMNVEV (reference sequence). Trimming cost V 5 bases and J 0 bases; bases outside gene matches: 3. This CDR3 comprises 15 residues.